This T cell receptor beta chain was obtained from a study of shared clonotypes between healthy human individuals. Of note for this clone: Its antigen is unknown.

Whole-study results and caveats: What limited the represented genetic and exposure-history diversity was the small number of donors.

The table came from immunoSEQ multiplex PCR; TCRdb's copy has only in-frame clones and leaves some out. The sample shows 2,100,000 or so clones, almost 96% of them seen only once. The study drew all its donors from Caucasian adults living in Nashville, Tennessee. CD4+ cells underwent separation, giving CD45RA+ naive and CD45RA-negative memory subsets. The CDR3 has 19 residues. The V and J genes are TRBV21-1 and TRBJ2-7; TRBD2 reflects the table's D call only, with no check against the DNA. TRBV21-1 is classified as a pseudogene. The material sequenced was naive CD4+ T cells sorted from blood. The subset denotes: CD45RA+ positively selected. The receptor's source is a man aged 18 to 35 in good health. The CDR3 here is CASSKARASGRVLAYEQYF. DNA for the CDR3: TGTGCCAGCAGCAAAGCTAGGGCTAGCGGGAGGGTATTGGCCTACGAGCAGTACTTC.